Described below is a single T cell receptor (beta chain) sequence and its context. A sample-barcoded 5' primer and a J-beta primer mix were used in a second PCR of roughly 7 to 11 cycles. From the 5' RACE reads, TCRdb called clonotypes with MiXCR, one entry per CDR3 protein. The sample has 920,000 or so distinct CDR3 sequences, 45% seen once. These data belong to a study of blood T cells in healthy people across ages. Germline CDR1 and CDR2: MNHEY and SVGAGI. This CDR3 region has 15 residues. Sequenced material: blood. This receptor was identified in a woman aged 55-70 years in good health. This chain connects TRBV6-5 to TRBJ2-5, with 12 bases fitting TRBD2. The closer fit of TRBJ2-4 to the DNA end suggests the J call may be wrong. The CDR3 DNA sequence: TGTGCCAGCAGTTACTCACTAGCGGGAGGTAGCATTCAGTACTTC. Amino acids: CASSYSLAGGSIQYF.